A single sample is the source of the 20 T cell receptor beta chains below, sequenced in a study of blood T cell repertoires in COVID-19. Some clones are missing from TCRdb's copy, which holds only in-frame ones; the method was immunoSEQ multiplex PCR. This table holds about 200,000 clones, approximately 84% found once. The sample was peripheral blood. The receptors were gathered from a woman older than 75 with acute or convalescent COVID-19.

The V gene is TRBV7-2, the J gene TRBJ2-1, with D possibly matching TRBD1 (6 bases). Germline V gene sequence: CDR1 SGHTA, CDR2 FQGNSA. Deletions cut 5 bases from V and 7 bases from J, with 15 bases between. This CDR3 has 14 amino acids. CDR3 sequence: CASSPGGRGNEQFF. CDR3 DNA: TGTGCCAGCAGCCCCGGAGGAAGGGGGAATGAGCAGTTCTTC.

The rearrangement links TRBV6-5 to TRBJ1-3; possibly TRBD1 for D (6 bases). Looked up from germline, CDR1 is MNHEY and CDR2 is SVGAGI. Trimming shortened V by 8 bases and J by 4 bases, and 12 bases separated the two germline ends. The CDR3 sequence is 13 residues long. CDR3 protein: CASQQGSGNTIYF. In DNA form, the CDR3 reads TGTGCCAGCCAACAGGGTTCGGGAAACACCATATATTTT.

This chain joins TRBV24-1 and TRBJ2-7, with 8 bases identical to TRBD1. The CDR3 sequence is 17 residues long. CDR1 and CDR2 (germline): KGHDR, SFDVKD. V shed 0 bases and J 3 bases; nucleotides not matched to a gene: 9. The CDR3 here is CATSDLKRQGQNYEQYF. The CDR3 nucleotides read TGTGCCACCAGTGATTTGAAGAGACAGGGGCAAAACTACGAGCAGTACTTC.

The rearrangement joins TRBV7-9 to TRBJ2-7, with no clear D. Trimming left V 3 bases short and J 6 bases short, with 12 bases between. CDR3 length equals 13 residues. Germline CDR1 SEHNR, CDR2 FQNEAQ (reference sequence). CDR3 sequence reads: CASSLRSDGEQYF. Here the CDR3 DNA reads TGTGCCAGCAGCTTGAGGAGCGACGGCGAGCAGTACTTC.

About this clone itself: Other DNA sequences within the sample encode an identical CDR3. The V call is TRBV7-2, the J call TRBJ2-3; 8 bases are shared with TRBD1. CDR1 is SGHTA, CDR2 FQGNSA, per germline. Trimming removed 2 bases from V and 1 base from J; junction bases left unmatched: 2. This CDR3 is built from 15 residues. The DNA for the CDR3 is TGTGCCAGCAGCTTAAGACAGGGGCGCACAGATACGCAGTATTTT. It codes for CASSLRQGRTDTQYF.

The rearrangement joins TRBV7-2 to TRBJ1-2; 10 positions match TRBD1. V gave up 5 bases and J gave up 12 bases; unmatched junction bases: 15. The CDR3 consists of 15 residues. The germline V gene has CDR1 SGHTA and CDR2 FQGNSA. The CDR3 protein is CASSPSSGQGGSHTF. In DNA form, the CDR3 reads TGTGCCAGCAGCCCATCAAGCGGACAGGGGGGGTCCCACACCTTC. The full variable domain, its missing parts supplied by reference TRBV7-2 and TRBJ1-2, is GAGVSQSPSNKVTEKGKDVELRCDPISGHTALYWYRQSLGQGLEFLIYFQGNSAPDKSGLPSDRFSAERTGGSVSTLTIQRTQQEDSAVYLCASSPSSGQGGSHTFGSGTRLTVV.

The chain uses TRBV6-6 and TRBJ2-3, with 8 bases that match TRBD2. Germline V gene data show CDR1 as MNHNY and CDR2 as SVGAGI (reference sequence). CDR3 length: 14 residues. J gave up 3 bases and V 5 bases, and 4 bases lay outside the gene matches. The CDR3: CASSPGLETDTQYF. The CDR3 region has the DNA TGTGCCAGCAGTCCGGGACTAGAAACAGATACGCAGTATTTT.

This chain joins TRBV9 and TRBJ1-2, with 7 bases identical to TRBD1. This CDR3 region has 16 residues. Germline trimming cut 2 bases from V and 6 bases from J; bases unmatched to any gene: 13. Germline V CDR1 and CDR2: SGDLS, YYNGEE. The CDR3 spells CASSVRGTVDRDGYTF. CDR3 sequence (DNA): TGTGCCAGCAGCGTCCGCGGGACAGTCGATCGGGATGGCTACACCTTC. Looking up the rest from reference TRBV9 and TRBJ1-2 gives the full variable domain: DSGVTQTPKHLITATGQRVTLRCSPRSGDLSVYWYQQSLDQGLQFLIQYYNGEERAKGNILERFSAQQFPDLHSELNLSSLELGDSALYFCASSVRGTVDRDGYTFGSGTRLTVV.

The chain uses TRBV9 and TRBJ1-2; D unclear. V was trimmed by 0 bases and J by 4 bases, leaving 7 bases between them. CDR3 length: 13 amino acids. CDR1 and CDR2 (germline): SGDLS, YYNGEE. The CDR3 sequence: CASSVGVLYGYTF. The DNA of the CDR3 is TGTGCCAGCAGCGTAGGAGTCCTCTATGGCTACACCTTC.

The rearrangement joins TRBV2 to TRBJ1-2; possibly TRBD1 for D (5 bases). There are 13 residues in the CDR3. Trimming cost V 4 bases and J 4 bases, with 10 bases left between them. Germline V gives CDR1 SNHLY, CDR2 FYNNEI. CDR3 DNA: TGTGCCAGCAGTGTTTCAGGGTTCTATGGCTACACCTTC. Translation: CASSVSGFYGYTF.

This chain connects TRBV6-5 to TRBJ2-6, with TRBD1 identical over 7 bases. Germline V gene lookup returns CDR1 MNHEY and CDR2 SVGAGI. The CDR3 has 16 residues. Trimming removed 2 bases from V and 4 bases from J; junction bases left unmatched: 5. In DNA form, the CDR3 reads TGTGCCAGCAGTTACCAGACAGGGTCCGGGGCCAACGTCCTGACTTTC. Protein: CASSYQTGSGANVLTF.

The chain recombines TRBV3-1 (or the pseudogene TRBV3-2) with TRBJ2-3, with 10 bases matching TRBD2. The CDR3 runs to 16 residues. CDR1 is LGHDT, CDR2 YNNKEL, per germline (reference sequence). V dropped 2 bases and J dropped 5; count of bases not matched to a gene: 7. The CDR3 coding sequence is TGTGCCAGCAGCCAATTCCGAGCGGGAGGGCGAGATACGCAGTATTTT. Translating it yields CASSQFRAGGRDTQYF.

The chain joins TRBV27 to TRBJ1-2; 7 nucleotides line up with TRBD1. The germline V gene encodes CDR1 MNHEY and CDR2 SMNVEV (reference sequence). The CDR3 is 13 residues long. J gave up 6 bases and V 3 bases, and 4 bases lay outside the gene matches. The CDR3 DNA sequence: TGTGCCAGCAGTTTGTCACAGGGGCATGGCTACACCTTC. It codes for CASSLSQGHGYTF.

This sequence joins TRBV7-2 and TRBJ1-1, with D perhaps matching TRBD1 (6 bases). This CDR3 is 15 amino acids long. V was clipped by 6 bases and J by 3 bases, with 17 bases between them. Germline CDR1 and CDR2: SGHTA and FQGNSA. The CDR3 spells CASSPQGGSYTEAFF. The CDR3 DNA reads TGTGCCAGCAGTCCACAGGGTGGCAGTTACACTGAAGCTTTCTTT.

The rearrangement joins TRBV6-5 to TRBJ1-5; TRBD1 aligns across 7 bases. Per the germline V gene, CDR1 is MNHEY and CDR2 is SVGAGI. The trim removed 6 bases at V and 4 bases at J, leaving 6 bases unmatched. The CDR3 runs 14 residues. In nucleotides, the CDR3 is TGTGCCAGCAGCCGACAGGGAAGAAATCAGCCCCAGCATTTT. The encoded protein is CASSRQGRNQPQHF.

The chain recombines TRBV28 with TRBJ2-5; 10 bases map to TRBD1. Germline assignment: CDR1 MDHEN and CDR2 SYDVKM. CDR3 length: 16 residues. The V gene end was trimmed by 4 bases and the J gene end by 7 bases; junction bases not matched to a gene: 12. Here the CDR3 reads CASSSRDRGVTATQYF. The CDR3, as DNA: TGTGCCAGCAGTTCCCGGGACAGGGGCGTTACGGCGACCCAGTACTTC.

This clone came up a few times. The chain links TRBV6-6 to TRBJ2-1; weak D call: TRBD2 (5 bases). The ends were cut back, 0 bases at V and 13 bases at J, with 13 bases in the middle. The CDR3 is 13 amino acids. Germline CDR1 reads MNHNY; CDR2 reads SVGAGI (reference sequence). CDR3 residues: CASSYSDFPCQFF. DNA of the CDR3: TGTGCCAGCAGTTACTCGGACTTTCCCTGTCAGTTCTTC.

DNA of the CDR3: TGCGCCAGCAGCCAAGGTCGTACATGGTCTCGGGGTGGCTACACCTTC. As protein: CASSQGRTWSRGGYTF. This chain joins TRBV4-3 and TRBJ1-2; D is uncertain. The V and J ends lost 1 base and 7 bases respectively, with 19 bases between them. CDR1 LGHNA and CDR2 YSLEER come from the germline V gene. The CDR3 length is 16 residues.

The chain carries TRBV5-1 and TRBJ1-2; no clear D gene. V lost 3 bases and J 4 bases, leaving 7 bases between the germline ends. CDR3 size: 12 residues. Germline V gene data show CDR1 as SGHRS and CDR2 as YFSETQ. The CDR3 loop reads CASSSTLYGYTF. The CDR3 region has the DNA TGCGCCAGCAGCTCTACCCTCTATGGCTACACCTTC. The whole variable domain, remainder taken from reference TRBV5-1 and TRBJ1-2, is KAGVTQTPRYLIKTRGQQVTLSCSPISGHRSVSWYQQTPGQGLQFLFEYFSETQRNKGNFPGRFSGRQFSNSRSEMNVSTLELGDSALYLCASSSTLYGYTFGSGTRLTVV.

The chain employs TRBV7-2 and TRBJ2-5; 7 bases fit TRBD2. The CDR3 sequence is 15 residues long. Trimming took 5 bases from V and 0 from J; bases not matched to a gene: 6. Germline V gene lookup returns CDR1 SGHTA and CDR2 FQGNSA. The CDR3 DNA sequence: TGTGCCAGCAGCGCGAGCGGGGATAACCAAGAGACCCAGTACTTC. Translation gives CASSASGDNQETQYF.